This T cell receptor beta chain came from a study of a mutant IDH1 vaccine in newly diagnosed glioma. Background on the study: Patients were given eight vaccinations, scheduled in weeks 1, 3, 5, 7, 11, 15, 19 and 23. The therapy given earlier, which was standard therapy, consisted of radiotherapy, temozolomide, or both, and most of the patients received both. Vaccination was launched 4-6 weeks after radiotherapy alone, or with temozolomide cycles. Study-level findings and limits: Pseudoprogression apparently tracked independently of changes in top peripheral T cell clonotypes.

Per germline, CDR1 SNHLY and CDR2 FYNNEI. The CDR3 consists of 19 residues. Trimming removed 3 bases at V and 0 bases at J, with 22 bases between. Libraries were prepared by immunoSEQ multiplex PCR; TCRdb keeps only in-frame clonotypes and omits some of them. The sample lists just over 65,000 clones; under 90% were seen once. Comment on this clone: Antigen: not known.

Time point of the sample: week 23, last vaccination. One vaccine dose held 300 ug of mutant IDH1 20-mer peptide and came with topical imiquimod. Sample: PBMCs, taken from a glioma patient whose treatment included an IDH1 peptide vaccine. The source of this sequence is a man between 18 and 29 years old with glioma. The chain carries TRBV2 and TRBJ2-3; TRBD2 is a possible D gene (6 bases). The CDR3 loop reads CASSDGLGGVVGSTDTQYF. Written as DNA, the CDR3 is TGTGCCAGCAGTGATGGTCTCGGCGGGGTTGTAGGGAGCACAGATACGCAGTATTTT.